These 5 T cell receptor beta chains were all obtained from the same sample, sequenced in a study of molecular identifiers for immune sequencing clone quantification. MiXCR, applied by TCRdb to the PCR reads, yields one record per CDR3 protein. The sample has several thousand distinct CDR3 sequences; roughly a third are singletons. The sample comprised naive CD8+ T cells from blood, with Jurkat cell RNA spiked in. Subset indicated: FACS-sorted CD8+CD4-CCR7+CD45RA+ naive T cells. The receptors were sampled from a human donor in good health. Some libraries in this study had Jurkat cell RNA spiked in.

The rearrangement uses TRBV25-1 and TRBJ2-4; weak D call: TRBD1 (6 bases). There are 15 residues in the CDR3. Germline V gives CDR1 MGHDK, CDR2 SYGVNS. Trimming took 10 bases from V and 8 from J, leaving 24 bases between them. In DNA, the CDR3 is TGTGCCAACAGGACACAGGGCACGGGGCTATACATTCAGTACTTC. This gives the protein CANRTQGTGLYIQYF.

This clonotype has a handful of counts. The V call is TRBV27, the J call TRBJ1-5, with 9 bases fitting TRBD1. The CDR3 loop spans 15 amino acids. CDR1 is MNHEY, CDR2 SMNVEV, per germline (reference sequence). Losses at the gene ends were 4 bases for V and 5 bases for J; bases not matched to a gene: 6. The CDR3 loop reads CASSSQGATYQPQHF. The CDR3 DNA reads as TGTGCCAGCAGTTCACAGGGGGCTACTTATCAGCCCCAGCATTTT.

Comments on this clonotype: A much larger clone lies one base from this, so it may be a read error. The V call is TRBV20-1, the J call TRBJ2-3, with D unclear. Germline CDR1 DFQATT, CDR2 SNEGSKA (reference sequence). CDR3 length: 10 residues. Here the CDR3 DNA reads TGCGGTGGTATCACAGATACGCAGTATTTT. It specifies CGGITDTQYF.

A remark on this clonotype: Since no conserved phenylalanine or tryptophan closes the CDR3, a read error is the likely cause. This chain uses TRBV28 with TRBJ2-7; 7 bases fit TRBD1. Looked up from germline, CDR1 is MDHEN and CDR2 is SYDVKM. With V trimmed by 5 bases and J by 2 bases, 3 bases remained unmatched. The length of the CDR3 is 13 residues. The CDR3 nucleotides are TGTGCCAGCAGTATGGGACAGCCCTACGAGCAGTACATC. Amino acid sequence: CASSMGQPYEQYI.

This chain connects TRBV6-2 or TRBV6-3 to TRBJ2-7; no firm D call. The CDR3 is 13 amino acids. Trimming removed 0 bases from V and 0 bases from J, with 3 bases in between. CDR1 MNHEY and CDR2 SVGEGT come from the germline V gene. The DNA for the CDR3 is TGTGCCAGCAGTTACTCGAACTCCTACGAGCAGTACTTC. Its protein product is CASSYSNSYEQYF.